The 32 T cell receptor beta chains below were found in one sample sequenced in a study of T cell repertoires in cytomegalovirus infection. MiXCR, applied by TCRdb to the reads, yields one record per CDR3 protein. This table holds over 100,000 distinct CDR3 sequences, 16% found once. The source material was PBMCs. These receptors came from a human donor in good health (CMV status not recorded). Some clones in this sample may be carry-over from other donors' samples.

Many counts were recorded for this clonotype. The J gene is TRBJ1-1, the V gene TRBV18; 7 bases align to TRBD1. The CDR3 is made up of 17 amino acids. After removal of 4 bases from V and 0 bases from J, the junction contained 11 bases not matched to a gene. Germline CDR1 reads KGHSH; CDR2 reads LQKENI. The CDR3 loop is CASSRKGAGQMNTEAFF. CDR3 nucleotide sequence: TGTGCCAGCTCACGGAAGGGAGCGGGACAGATGAACACTGAAGCTTTCTTT.

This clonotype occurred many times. The CDR3 DNA reads as TGTGCCAGCAGTGATGCGTGGGGATCCGCTGGCTACACCTTC. Translated: CASSDAWGSAGYTF. This chain connects TRBV25-1 to TRBJ1-2; D not resolved. Germline V lookup: CDR1 MGHDK, CDR2 SYGVNS. V was clipped by 3 bases and J by 7 bases, with 15 bases between them. The CDR3 loop spans 14 amino acids.

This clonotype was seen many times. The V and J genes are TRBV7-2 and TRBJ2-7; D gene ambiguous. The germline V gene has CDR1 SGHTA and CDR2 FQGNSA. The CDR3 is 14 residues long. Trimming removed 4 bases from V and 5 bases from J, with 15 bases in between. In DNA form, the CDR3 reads TGTGCCAGCAGCTCCCTGGTGAAGGGTCACGAGCAGTACTTC. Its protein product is CASSSLVKGHEQYF.

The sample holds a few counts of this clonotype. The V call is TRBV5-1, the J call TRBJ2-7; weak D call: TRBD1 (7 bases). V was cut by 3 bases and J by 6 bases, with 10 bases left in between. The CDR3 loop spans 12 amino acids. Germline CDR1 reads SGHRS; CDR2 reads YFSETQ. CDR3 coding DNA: TGCGCCAGCAGCTCCAGGGGGGCCGAGCAGTACTTC. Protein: CASSSRGAEQYF.

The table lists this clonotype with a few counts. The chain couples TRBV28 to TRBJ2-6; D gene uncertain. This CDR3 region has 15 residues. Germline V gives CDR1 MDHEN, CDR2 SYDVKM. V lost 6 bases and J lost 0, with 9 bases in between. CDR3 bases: TGTGCCAGCAGACCCCGATTCTCTGGGGCCAACGTCCTGACTTTC. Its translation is CASRPRFSGANVLTF.

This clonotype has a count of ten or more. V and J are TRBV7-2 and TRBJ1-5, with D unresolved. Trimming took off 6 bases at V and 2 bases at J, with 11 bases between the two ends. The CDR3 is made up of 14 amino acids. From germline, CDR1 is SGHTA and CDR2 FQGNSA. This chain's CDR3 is CASSRTVGNQPQHF. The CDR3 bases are TGTGCCAGCAGTAGGACTGTCGGCAATCAGCCCCAGCATTTT. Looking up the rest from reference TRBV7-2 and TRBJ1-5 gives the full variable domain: GAGVSQSPSNKVTEKGKDVELRCDPISGHTALYWYRQSLGQGLEFLIYFQGNSAPDKSGLPSDRFSAERTGGSVSTLTIQRTQQEDSAVYLCASSRTVGNQPQHFGDGTRLSIL.

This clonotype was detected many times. The CDR3 reads CASSLVIQEGETQYF. CDR3 nucleotide sequence: TGTGCCAGCAGCTTAGTCATACAGGAGGGGGAGACCCAGTACTTC. The genes are TRBV7-2 and TRBJ2-5; the D gene is possibly TRBD2 (6 bases). CDR1 is SGHTA and CDR2 is FQGNSA in the germline V gene. V dropped 1 base and J dropped 5 bases, with 14 bases sitting between them. The CDR3 is 15 residues long.

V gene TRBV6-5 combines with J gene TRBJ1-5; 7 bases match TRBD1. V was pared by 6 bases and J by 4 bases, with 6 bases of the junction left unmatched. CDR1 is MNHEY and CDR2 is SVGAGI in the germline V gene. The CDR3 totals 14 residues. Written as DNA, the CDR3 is TGTGCCAGCAGCCCGGGACAGAGGAATCAGCCCCAGCATTTT. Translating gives CASSPGQRNQPQHF.

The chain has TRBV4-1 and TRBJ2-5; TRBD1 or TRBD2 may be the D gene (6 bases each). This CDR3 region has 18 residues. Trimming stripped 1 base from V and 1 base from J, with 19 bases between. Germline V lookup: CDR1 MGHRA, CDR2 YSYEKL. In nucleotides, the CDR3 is TGCGCCAGCAGCCAAGTACATGATGGCCGGGGGCTCCAAGAGACCCAGTACTTC. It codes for CASSQVHDGRGLQETQYF.

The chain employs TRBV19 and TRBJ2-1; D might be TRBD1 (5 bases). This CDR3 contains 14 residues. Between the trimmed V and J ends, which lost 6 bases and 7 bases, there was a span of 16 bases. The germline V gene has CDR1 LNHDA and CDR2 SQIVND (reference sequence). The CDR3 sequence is CASSFLGLGNEQFF. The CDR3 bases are TGTGCCAGTAGCTTCCTGGGGCTAGGGAATGAGCAGTTCTTC. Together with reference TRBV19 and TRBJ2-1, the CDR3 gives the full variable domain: DGGITQSPKYLFRKEGQNVTLSCEQNLNHDAMYWYRQDPGQGLRLIYYSQIVNDFQKGDIAEGYSVSREKKESFPLTVTSAQKNPTAFYLCASSFLGLGNEQFFGPGTRLTVL.

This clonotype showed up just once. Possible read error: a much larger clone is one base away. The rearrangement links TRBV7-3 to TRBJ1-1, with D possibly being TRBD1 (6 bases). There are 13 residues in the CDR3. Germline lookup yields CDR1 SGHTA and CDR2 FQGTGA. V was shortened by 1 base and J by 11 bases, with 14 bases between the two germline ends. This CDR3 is CASSLRMDSDAFF. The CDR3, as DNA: TGTGCCAGCAGCTTAAGGATGGACAGTGATGCTTTCTTT.

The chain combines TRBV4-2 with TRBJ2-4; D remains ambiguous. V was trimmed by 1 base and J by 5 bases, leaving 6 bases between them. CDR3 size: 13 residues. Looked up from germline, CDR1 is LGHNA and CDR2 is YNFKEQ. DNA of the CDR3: TGTGCCAGCAGCCAAGTGGTCCAAAACATTCAGTACTTC. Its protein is CASSQVVQNIQYF.

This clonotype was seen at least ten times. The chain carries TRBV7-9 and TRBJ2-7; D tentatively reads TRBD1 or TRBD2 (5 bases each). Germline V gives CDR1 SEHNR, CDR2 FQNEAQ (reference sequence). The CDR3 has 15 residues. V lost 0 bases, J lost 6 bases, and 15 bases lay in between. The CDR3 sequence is CASSLAAGALGEQYF. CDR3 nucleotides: TGTGCCAGCAGCTTAGCAGCCGGGGCTCTAGGCGAGCAGTACTTC.

The CDR3 DNA is TGCGCCAGCAGCTCCGGGGCGGTAACTGAAGCTTTCTTT. It yields the protein CASSSGAVTEAFF. The V gene is TRBV5-1, the J gene TRBJ1-1; tentative D call: TRBD1 (5 bases). CDR1 and CDR2 (germline): SGHRS, YFSETQ. The CDR3 contains 13 residues. V gave up 3 bases and J gave up 5 bases, with 11 bases separating them.

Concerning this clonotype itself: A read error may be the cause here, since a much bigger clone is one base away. This CDR3 reads CARSLVGVPFF. CDR3 coding DNA: TGTGCCCGCAGCTTGGTCGGGGTACCGTTCTTC. This chain uses TRBV5-6 with TRBJ2-1; a weak D match, TRBD2 (5 bases). The CDR3 is made up of 11 amino acids. Germline V gene lookup returns CDR1 SGHDT and CDR2 YYEEEE.

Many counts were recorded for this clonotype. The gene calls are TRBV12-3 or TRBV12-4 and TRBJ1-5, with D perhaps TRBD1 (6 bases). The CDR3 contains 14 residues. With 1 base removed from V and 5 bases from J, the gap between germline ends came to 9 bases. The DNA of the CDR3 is TGTGCCAGCAGTTTAGACAGGGACCATCAGCCCCAGCATTTT. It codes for CASSLDRDHQPQHF.

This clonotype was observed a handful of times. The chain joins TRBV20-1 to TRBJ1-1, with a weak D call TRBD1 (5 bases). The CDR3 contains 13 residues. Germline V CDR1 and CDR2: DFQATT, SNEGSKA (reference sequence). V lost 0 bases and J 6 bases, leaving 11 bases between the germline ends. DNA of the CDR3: TGCAGTGCTAGAGATGTCCAGGGCGCTGAAGCTTTCTTT. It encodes CSARDVQGAEAFF.

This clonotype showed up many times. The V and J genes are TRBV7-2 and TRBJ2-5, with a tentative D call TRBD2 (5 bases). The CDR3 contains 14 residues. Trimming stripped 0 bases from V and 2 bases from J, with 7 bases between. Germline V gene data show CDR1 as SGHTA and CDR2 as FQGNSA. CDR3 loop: CASSLARGQETQYF. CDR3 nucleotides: TGTGCCAGCAGCTTAGCCCGGGGACAAGAGACCCAGTACTTC.

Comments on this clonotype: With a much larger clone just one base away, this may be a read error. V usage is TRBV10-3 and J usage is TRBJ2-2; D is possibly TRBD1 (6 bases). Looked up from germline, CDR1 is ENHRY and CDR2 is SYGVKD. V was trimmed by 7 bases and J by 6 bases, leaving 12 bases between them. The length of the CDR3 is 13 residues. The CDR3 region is CAITREGAGELFF. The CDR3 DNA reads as TGTGCCATCACCCGCGAGGGGGCCGGGGAGCTGTTTTTT.

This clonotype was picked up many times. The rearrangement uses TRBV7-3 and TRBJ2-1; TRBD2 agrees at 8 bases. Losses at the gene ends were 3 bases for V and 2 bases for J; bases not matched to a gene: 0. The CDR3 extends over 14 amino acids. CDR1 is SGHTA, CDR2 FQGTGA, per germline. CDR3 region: CASSFGGAYNEQFF. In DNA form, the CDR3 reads TGTGCCAGCAGCTTCGGGGGGGCCTACAATGAGCAGTTCTTC.

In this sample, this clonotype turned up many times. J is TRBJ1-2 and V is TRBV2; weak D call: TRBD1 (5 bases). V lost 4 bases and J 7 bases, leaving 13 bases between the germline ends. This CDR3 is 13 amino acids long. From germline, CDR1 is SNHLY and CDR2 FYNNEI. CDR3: CASSAVNGGGYTF. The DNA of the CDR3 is TGTGCCAGCAGTGCGGTGAACGGGGGTGGCTACACCTTC.

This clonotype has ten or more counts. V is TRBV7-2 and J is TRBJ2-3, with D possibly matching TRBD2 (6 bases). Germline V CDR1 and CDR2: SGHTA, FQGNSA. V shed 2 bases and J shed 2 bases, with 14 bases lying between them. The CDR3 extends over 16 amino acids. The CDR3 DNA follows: TGTGCCAGCAGCTTACTCCCCGGGGGTCTCACAGATACGCAGTATTTT. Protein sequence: CASSLLPGGLTDTQYF. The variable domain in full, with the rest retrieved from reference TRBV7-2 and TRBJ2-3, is GAGVSQSPSNKVTEKGKDVELRCDPISGHTALYWYRQSLGQGLEFLIYFQGNSAPDKSGLPSDRFSAERTGGSVSTLTIQRTQQEDSAVYLCASSLLPGGLTDTQYFGPGTRLTVL.

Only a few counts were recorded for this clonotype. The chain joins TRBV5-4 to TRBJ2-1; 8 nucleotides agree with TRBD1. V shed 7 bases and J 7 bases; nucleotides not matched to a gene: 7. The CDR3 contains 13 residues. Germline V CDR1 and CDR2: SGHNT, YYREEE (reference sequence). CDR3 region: CASSSGQENEQFF. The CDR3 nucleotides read TGTGCCAGCTCGTCGGGACAGGAGAATGAGCAGTTCTTC. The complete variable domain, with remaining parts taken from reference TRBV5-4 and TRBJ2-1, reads ETGVTQSPTHLIKTRGQQVTLRCSSQSGHNTVSWYQQALGQGPQFIFQYYREEENGRGNFPPRFSGLQFPNYSSELNVNALELDDSALYLCASSSGQENEQFFGPGTRLTVL.

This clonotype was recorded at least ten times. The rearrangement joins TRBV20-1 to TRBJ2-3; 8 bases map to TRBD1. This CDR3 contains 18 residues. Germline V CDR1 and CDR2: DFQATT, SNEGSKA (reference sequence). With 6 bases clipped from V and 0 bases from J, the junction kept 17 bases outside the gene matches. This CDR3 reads CSASGQARVMASTDTQYF. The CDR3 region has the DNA TGCAGTGCGTCGGGACAGGCGAGGGTAATGGCTAGCACAGATACGCAGTATTTT.

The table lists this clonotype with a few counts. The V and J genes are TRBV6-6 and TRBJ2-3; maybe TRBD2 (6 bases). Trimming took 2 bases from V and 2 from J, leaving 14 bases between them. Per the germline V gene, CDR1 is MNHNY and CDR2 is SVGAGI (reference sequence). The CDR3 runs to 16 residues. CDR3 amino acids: CASSYPPGRDTDTQYF. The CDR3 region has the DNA TGTGCCAGCAGTTACCCCCCGGGGCGGGACACAGATACGCAGTATTTT.

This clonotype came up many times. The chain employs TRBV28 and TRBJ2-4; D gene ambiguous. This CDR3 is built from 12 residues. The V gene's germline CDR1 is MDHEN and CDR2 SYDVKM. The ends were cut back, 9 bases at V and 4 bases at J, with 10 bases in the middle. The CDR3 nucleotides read TGTGCCAGTCGAGGCCCAAAAAACATTCAGTACTTC. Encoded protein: CASRGPKNIQYF.

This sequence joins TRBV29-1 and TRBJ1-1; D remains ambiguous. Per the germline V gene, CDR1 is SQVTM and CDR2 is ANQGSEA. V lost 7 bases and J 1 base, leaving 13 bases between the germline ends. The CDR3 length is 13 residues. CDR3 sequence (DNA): TGCAGCGCCGAGCTAGATTCGAACACTGAAGCTTTCTTT. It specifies CSAELDSNTEAFF.

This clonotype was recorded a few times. The CDR3 DNA reads TGTGCCAGCAGCTTTATTCATGGGAAGAACACTGAAGCTTTCTTT. The encoded protein is CASSFIHGKNTEAFF. This chain joins TRBV11-1 and TRBJ1-1; unclear D gene. From germline, CDR1 is SGHAT and CDR2 FQDESV (reference sequence). Trimming removed 3 bases from V and 1 base from J, with 12 bases in between. The CDR3 spans 15 residues.

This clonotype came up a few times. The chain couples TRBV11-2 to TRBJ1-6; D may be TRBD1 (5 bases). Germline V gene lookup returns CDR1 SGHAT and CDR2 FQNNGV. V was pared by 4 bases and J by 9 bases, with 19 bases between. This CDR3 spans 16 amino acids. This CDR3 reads CASSSRTPGRSSPLHF. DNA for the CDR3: TGTGCCAGCAGCTCCCGAACGCCGGGACGGAGTTCACCCCTCCACTTT.

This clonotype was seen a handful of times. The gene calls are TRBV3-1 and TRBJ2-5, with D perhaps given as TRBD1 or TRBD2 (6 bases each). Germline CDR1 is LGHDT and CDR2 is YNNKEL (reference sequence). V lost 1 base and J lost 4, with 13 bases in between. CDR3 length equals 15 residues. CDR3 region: CASSQVIGGGETQYF. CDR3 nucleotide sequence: TGTGCCAGCAGCCAAGTGATCGGGGGCGGAGAGACCCAGTACTTC.

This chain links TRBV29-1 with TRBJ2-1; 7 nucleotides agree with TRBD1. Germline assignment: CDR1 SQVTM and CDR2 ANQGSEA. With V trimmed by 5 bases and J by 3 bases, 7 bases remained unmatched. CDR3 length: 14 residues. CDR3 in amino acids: CSVQTRDSYNEQFF. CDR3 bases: TGCAGCGTTCAAACTCGGGACAGCTACAATGAGCAGTTCTTC.

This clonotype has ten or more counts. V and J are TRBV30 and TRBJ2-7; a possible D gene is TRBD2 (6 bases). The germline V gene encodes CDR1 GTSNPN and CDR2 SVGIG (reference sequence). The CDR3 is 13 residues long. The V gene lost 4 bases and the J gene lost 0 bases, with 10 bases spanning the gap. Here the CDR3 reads CAWIPRDSYEQYF. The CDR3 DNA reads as TGTGCCTGGATTCCGCGGGACTCCTACGAGCAGTACTTC.